The clone carrying this T cell receptor beta chain has more than one count but fewer than ten. Its antigen is not known. The data were obtained in a study of spatial heterogeneity in lung cancer. Study background: Alpha-chain sequences were consistently detected in smaller numbers than beta-chain sequences.

Every TCR cDNA molecule bore its own unique molecular identifier. Each CDR3 protein gets one entry after TCRdb re-called the 5' RACE reads with MiXCR. The table includes more than 80,000 distinct CDR3 sequences, about 12% detected once. Findings of the study overall: Detection of ubiquitous tumor TCRs in blood was higher at resection than follow-up.

V gave up 6 bases and J gave up 1 base; unmatched junction bases: 6. The germline V gene encodes CDR1 SQVTM and CDR2 ANQGSEA. The length of the CDR3 is 14 residues. Time point given: sample taken at primary tumor resection. Without sorting, whole RNA was sequenced from tumor, nontumor lung or frozen PBMC. The chain joins TRBV29-1 to TRBJ1-1; TRBD1 matches 9 bases. The clonotype was recovered from a male donor with early-stage non-small cell lung cancer. The starting material was PBMCs, obtained at surgery. This CDR3 reads CSVAQGASNTEAFF. The CDR3 nucleotides read TGCAGCGTGGCACAGGGGGCCTCGAACACTGAAGCTTTCTTT.